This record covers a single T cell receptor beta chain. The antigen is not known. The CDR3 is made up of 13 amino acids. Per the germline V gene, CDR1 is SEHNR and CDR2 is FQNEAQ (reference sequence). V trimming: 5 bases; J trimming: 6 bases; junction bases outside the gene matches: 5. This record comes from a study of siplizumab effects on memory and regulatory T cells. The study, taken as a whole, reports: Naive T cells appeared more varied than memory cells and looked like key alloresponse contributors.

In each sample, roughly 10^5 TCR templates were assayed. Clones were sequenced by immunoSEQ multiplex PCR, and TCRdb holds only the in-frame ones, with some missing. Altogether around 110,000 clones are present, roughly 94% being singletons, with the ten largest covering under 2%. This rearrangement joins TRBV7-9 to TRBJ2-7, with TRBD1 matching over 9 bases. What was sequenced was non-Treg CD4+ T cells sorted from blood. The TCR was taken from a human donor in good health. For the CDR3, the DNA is TGTGCCAGCAGCGTAGGACAGGGGATCGAGCAGTACTTC. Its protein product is CASSVGQGIEQYF.